The present TCR beta chain was sequenced within a study of CD8+ T cells in alopecia areata. Study-wide context: At a dose of 5 to 10 mg twice daily, oral tofacitinib was given to treated patients.

Study-level results: Higher clonality than in normal scalp was seen in lesional scalp, especially alopecia totalis/universalis.

This clone has just a few counts. What it recognizes is unknown. In alopecia areata patients, both lesional scalp punch biopsies and peripheral blood were collected. The sorting of PBMCs gave CD4+ and CD8+ T cells. Reverse transcription of extracted RNA yielded cDNA, which provided the sequencing template. Assay: immunoSEQ multiplex PCR; the TCRdb copy retains only in-frame clones and omits some. The data show around 250,000 clones, roughly two thirds seen once. The CDR3 is made up of 16 amino acids. Germline CDR1 SGHTA, CDR2 FQGNSA. J gave up 3 bases and V 6 bases, and 10 bases lay outside the gene matches.

Specimen: CD4+ T cells sorted from blood, collected at week 0. The V gene is TRBV7-2, the J gene TRBJ2-2; 7 nucleotides align to TRBD1. The source is a human donor with alopecia areata. DNA of the CDR3: TGTGCCAGCAGGCGCAGGGACAGACGGGACACCGGGGAGCTGTTTTTT. This encodes CASRRRDRRDTGELFF.